This TCR beta chain was observed in a study of shared clonotypes between healthy human individuals. Study summary: Samples came from a couple of female and a few male donors aged 18 to 49.

Donors were healthy HIV-negative adults without recently reported acute infections or vaccinations. Those who donated, Caucasian adults without exception, all lived in Nashville, Tennessee. Generated by immunoSEQ multiplex PCR, the TCRdb table keeps only in-frame clones and is missing some. The table has fewer than 1.8 million clones, just under 99% seen once. The study's findings and limits: Non-shared clonotypes had lower generation probabilities than clonotypes shared by all four sorted-subset donors.

The table lists this clone with a count of one. The antigen is not known. Germline CDR1 and CDR2: SGHTA and FQGNSA. V lost 5 bases to trimming and J lost 1 base; unmatched junction nucleotides: 3. This CDR3 has 15 residues. Specimen: naive CD4+ T cells sorted from blood. Subset meaning: CD45RA+ positively selected. This chain uses TRBV7-2 with TRBJ2-1; 9 nucleotides match TRBD2. The receptor's source is a young man in good health. CDR3 loop: CASSRLAASYNEQFF. The CDR3 coding sequence is TGTGCCAGCAGCCGACTAGCGGCGTCCTACAATGAGCAGTTCTTC.